The 27 T cell receptor beta chains listed next were all sequenced from one sample in a study of T cells after yellow fever vaccination. TCRdb called the 5' RACE reads again in MiXCR, with one record for every CDR3 protein. This table holds around 350,000 distinct CDR3 sequences, around 6.5% found once. This sample comprised PBMCs, obtained 5 days after the yellow fever booster vaccination. All receptors come from a man younger than 40 who received the YFV17D yellow fever vaccine.

This clonotype was observed at least ten times. The V call is TRBV12-5, the J call TRBJ2-1; 9 bases agree with TRBD2. Germline V gives CDR1 LGHNT, CDR2 FRNRAP. The CDR3 runs to 15 residues. V gave up 6 bases and J gave up 4 bases; unmatched junction bases: 7. The CDR3 is CASGKGLALYNEQFF. CDR3 nucleotide sequence: TGTGCTAGTGGCAAAGGACTAGCGCTTTACAATGAGCAGTTCTTC.

This clonotype was seen ten or more times. V gene TRBV20-1 combines with J gene TRBJ2-1, with 8 bases aligning to TRBD1. This CDR3 contains 16 residues. Germline loops: CDR1 DFQATT, CDR2 SNEGSKA (reference sequence). V gave up 2 bases and J gave up 7 bases; unmatched junction bases: 13. CDR3 amino acids: CSARPGFGQGFNEQFF. Written as DNA, the CDR3 is TGCAGTGCTAGACCTGGTTTCGGACAGGGTTTTAATGAGCAGTTCTTC.

The chain joins TRBV10-3 to TRBJ2-3, with 8 bases that match TRBD1. V was pared by 10 bases and J by 8 bases, with 14 bases of the junction left unmatched. This CDR3 comprises 14 residues. CDR1 is ENHRY, CDR2 SYGVKD, per germline. In DNA form, the CDR3 reads TGTGCCACCCTCCCGGGGACAGGCGCTGCTACGCAGTATTTT. Amino acids: CATLPGTGAATQYF.

The chain is built from TRBV6-5 and TRBJ2-7; 10 nucleotides line up with TRBD1. CDR3 length equals 15 residues. The V gene's germline CDR1 is MNHEY and CDR2 SVGAGI. V was pared by 6 bases and J by 4 bases, with 9 bases of the junction left unmatched. The CDR3 bases are TGTGCCAGCAGATACAGGGACAGGGGTGGTTACGAGCAGTACTTC. It is translated as CASRYRDRGGYEQYF.

This clonotype was found many times. This chain uses TRBV2 with TRBJ2-3; TRBD2 agrees at 14 bases. V shed 5 bases and J 8 bases; nucleotides not matched to a gene: 6. Germline V gene data show CDR1 as SNHLY and CDR2 as FYNNEI. The CDR3 has 15 residues. The CDR3 region has the DNA TGTGCCAGCAGTCTAACGGGACTAGCGGGAGTTACGCAGTATTTT. This encodes CASSLTGLAGVTQYF.

This clonotype showed up many times. The chain couples TRBV12-3 or TRBV12-4 to TRBJ2-7; TRBD2 agrees at 7 bases. Trimming cost V 4 bases and J 3 bases; bases outside gene matches: 3. There are 13 residues in the CDR3. CDR3 bases: TGTGCCAGCAGTTCTAGCGGCTACTACGAGCAGTACTTC. Its protein product is CASSSSGYYEQYF.

This clonotype came up many times. The CDR3 nucleotides read TGTGCCATCAAGAGGGACAGAAACACCGGGGAGCTGTTTTTT. Residues: CAIKRDRNTGELFF. The chain combines TRBV10-3 with TRBJ2-2; 7 bases line up with TRBD1. Trimming at V came to 7 bases and at J to 2 bases, leaving 4 bases not matched to a gene. Germline CDR1 reads ENHRY; CDR2 reads SYGVKD. The CDR3 has 14 amino acids.

This clonotype was found many times. The rearrangement uses TRBV29-1 and TRBJ2-3; perhaps TRBD2 as D (6 bases). This CDR3 contains 14 residues. CDR1 is SQVTM, CDR2 ANQGSEA, per germline. Deletions cut 6 bases from V and 2 bases from J, with 15 bases between. The DNA of the CDR3 is TGCAGCGTCCAAGCGCGGGGACTCACAGATACGCAGTATTTT. Translation gives CSVQARGLTDTQYF.

The chain uses TRBV5-1 and TRBJ2-7; D uncertain. CDR1 is SGHRS, CDR2 YFSETQ, per germline. The CDR3 runs to 14 residues. The V and J ends lost 0 bases and 5 bases respectively, with 12 bases between them. This chain's CDR3 is CASSLAPDTNEQYF. The CDR3 DNA sequence: TGCGCCAGCAGCTTGGCCCCAGATACCAACGAGCAGTACTTC.

In DNA form, the CDR3 reads TGCAGCGTTGTAAGGGGATTGGGGGTCACAGATACGCAGTATTTT. Translating gives CSVVRGLGVTDTQYF. The rearrangement links TRBV29-1 to TRBJ2-3; D could derive from TRBD1 or TRBD2 (5 bases each). Germline V lookup: CDR1 SQVTM, CDR2 ANQGSEA. This CDR3 contains 15 residues. Trimming removed 4 bases at V and 2 bases at J, with 16 bases between.

Points on this clonotype: This may come from a read error, since a much larger clone is one base off. The V call is TRBV6-2 or TRBV6-3, the J call TRBJ1-1; possible D gene TRBD1, 5 bases. Germline V CDR1 and CDR2: MNHEY, SVGEGT. The CDR3 is 11 residues long. CDR3 sequence reads: CASSAGTDAFF. As DNA, the CDR3 is TGTGCCAGCAGCGCAGGGACTGATGCTTTCTTT.

The J gene is TRBJ2-3, the V gene TRBV13; the match to TRBD2 covers 10 bases. Germline CDR1 reads PRHDT; CDR2 reads FYEKMQ (reference sequence). This CDR3 contains 15 residues. Trimming removed 5 bases from V and 4 bases from J; junction bases left unmatched: 6. The CDR3 nucleotides read TGTGCCAGCAGCCCGAGGACTAGCGGCGCAGATACGCAGTATTTT. Protein: CASSPRTSGADTQYF.

This clonotype was seen at least ten times. The chain is built from TRBV20-1 and TRBJ2-7; D gene ambiguous. The CDR3 length is 11 residues. CDR1 is DFQATT and CDR2 is SNEGSKA in the germline V gene (reference sequence). Trimming cost V 3 bases and J 4 bases, with 7 bases left between them. CDR3 DNA sequence: TGCAGTGCTAGGAGTGGGTACGAGCAGTACTTC. Its translation is CSARSGYEQYF.

This clonotype turned up a few times. V and J are TRBV29-1 and TRBJ2-5, with 7 bases aligning to TRBD1. From germline, CDR1 is SQVTM and CDR2 ANQGSEA. The CDR3 is made up of 12 amino acids. Trimming removed 7 bases from V and 5 bases from J; junction bases left unmatched: 7. CDR3 region: CSADRVGETQYF. In DNA form, the CDR3 reads TGCAGCGCTGACAGGGTGGGGGAGACCCAGTACTTC.

This chain links TRBV10-2 with TRBJ2-7; D is ambiguous. This CDR3 is built from 13 residues. Germline values: CDR1 WSHSY, CDR2 SAAADI. Between the trimmed V and J ends, which lost 6 bases and 7 bases, there was a span of 16 bases. The chain's CDR3 is CASSQQLMWEQYF. The CDR3 nucleotides are TGCGCCAGCAGCCAACAGTTAATGTGGGAGCAGTACTTC.

This clonotype was seen at least ten times. The J gene is TRBJ2-3, the V gene TRBV12-3 or TRBV12-4; TRBD2 might be the D (5 bases). This CDR3 comprises 21 residues. With 4 bases removed from V and 4 bases from J, the gap between germline ends came to 33 bases. The CDR3 DNA follows: TGTGCCAGCAGTTCCCCCGACGGACGCCCCTTTATTAGCGACCGTGCAGATACGCAGTATTTT. Translated: CASSSPDGRPFISDRADTQYF.

Many counts were recorded for this clonotype. The chain uses TRBV28 and TRBJ2-1, with 9 bases lining up with TRBD2. The CDR3 covers 17 residues. J lost 4 bases, V lost 3 bases, and 10 bases had no gene match. The germline V gene encodes CDR1 MDHEN and CDR2 SYDVKM. The CDR3 region is CASSFQSWTSEYNEQFF. The CDR3 DNA is TGTGCCAGCAGTTTTCAGTCGTGGACTAGCGAATACAATGAGCAGTTCTTC.

In this sample, this clonotype turned up a few times. This chain connects TRBV27 to TRBJ2-7; D is undetermined. Germline loops: CDR1 MNHEY, CDR2 SMNVEV (reference sequence). This CDR3 has 12 residues. V shed 8 bases and J shed 5 bases, with 13 bases lying between them. CDR3 region: CASRYLRHEQYF. CDR3 nucleotides: TGTGCCAGCCGTTATCTCAGGCACGAGCAGTACTTC.

This clonotype occurred many times. The J gene is TRBJ2-1, the V gene TRBV11-2, with D unclear. Germline V gene data show CDR1 as SGHAT and CDR2 as FQNNGV. This CDR3 is built from 14 residues. Trimming removed 5 bases at V and 5 bases at J, with 13 bases between. The CDR3 DNA reads as TGTGCCAGCAGCCCCGTTCACCAGGACAATGAGCAGTTCTTC. It translates to CASSPVHQDNEQFF. The full variable domain, rest sourced from reference TRBV11-2 and TRBJ2-1, is EAGVAQSPRYKIIEKRQSVAFWCNPISGHATLYWYQQILGQGPKLLIQFQNNGVVDDSQLPKDRFSAERLKGVDSTLKIQPAKLEDSAVYLCASSPVHQDNEQFFGPGTRLTVL.

This clonotype was counted ten times or more. The CDR3 DNA reads as TGTGCCAGCAGTCGACTGGGGGGAAGGGACAATGAGCAGTTCTTC. Its protein product is CASSRLGGRDNEQFF. This chain connects TRBV28 to TRBJ2-1, with D perhaps TRBD2 (6 bases). The CDR3 runs to 15 residues. The V gene's germline CDR1 is MDHEN and CDR2 SYDVKM. The V and J ends lost 5 bases and 5 bases respectively, with 16 bases between them.

The chain is built from TRBV12-5 and TRBJ2-3; no clear D. This CDR3 is 14 amino acids long. The V end lost 6 bases, the J end lost 3 bases, and 13 bases lay between the germline ends. The germline gives CDR1 LGHNT, CDR2 FRNRAP. The CDR3 spells CASGPGRRTDTQYF. The CDR3 bases are TGTGCTAGTGGACCCGGGCGCCGAACAGATACGCAGTATTTT.

This rearrangement joins TRBV20-1 to TRBJ2-1; D is possibly TRBD2 (7 bases). Trimming took off 5 bases at V and 6 bases at J, with 14 bases between the two ends. The CDR3 spans 13 residues. Looked up from germline, CDR1 is DFQATT and CDR2 is SNEGSKA (reference sequence). CDR3 loop: CSAELGGRNEQFF. CDR3 bases: TGCAGTGCTGAGCTCGGGGGGCGCAATGAGCAGTTCTTC.

This clonotype showed up many times. The chain couples TRBV7-8 to TRBJ2-5; a possible D gene is TRBD2 (6 bases). The V gene's germline CDR1 is SGHVS and CDR2 FQNEAQ. V shed 7 bases and J shed 5 bases, with 29 bases lying between them. The CDR3 is made up of 18 amino acids. The CDR3 coding sequence is TGTGCCAGCACCAAGCGTTCTGCTGCGGGCCAAGGAGGGGAGACCCAGTACTTC. It encodes CASTKRSAAGQGGETQYF.

This clonotype came up many times. This chain joins TRBV5-5 and TRBJ2-3; D assignment may be TRBD1 or TRBD2 (5 bases each). Germline CDR1 SGHKS, CDR2 YYEKEE (reference sequence). The CDR3 runs 16 residues. Trimming stripped 4 bases from V and 4 bases from J, with 19 bases between. This chain's CDR3 is CASSSYKGLGADTQYF. CDR3 in DNA: TGTGCCAGCAGCAGCTATAAGGGCCTGGGGGCAGATACGCAGTATTTT.

This clonotype has at least ten counts. The rearrangement links TRBV5-1 to TRBJ1-5; D gene unclear. The CDR3 contains 15 residues. V dropped 0 bases and J dropped 0 bases, with 7 bases sitting between them. Germline V gives CDR1 SGHRS, CDR2 YFSETQ. The CDR3 sequence: CASSLDGNSNQPQHF. DNA of the CDR3: TGCGCCAGCAGCTTGGACGGGAATAGCAATCAGCCCCAGCATTTT.

This clonotype has a handful of counts. V and J are TRBV14 and TRBJ1-1; D is undetermined. The CDR3 is made up of 15 amino acids. The V and J ends lost 6 bases and 1 base respectively, with 15 bases between them. The germline V gene encodes CDR1 SGHDN and CDR2 FVKESK. CDR3: CASSPAPGGNTEAFF. For the CDR3, the DNA is TGTGCCAGCAGTCCGGCCCCAGGCGGGAACACTGAAGCTTTCTTT.

The table lists this clonotype with a few counts. The CDR3 sequence is CASSGGVRAGANVLTF. In DNA, the CDR3 is TGTGCCAGTTCTGGGGGTGTGAGGGCCGGGGCCAACGTCCTGACTTTC. The chain couples TRBV27 to TRBJ2-6; perhaps D is TRBD1 or TRBD2 (5 bases each). Trimming shortened V by 9 bases and J by 4 bases, and 19 bases separated the two germline ends. CDR1 is MNHEY, CDR2 SMNVEV, per germline (reference sequence). The CDR3 is made up of 16 amino acids.